This is a list of T cell receptor beta chains from one sample in a study of regulatory T cells in long-lasting Graves disease. In TCRdb, the multiplex PCR reads were re-called with MiXCR into one record per CDR3 protein. The sample lists 500,000 to 700,000 distinct CDR3 sequences; roughly 30% were seen once. The starting material was peripheral blood mononuclear cells (PBMCs), obtained when the disease was refractory, from a patient treated with antithyroid drugs. The receptors derive from a female donor with Graves disease. Both conserved end residues are part of each CDR3. D genes are given only for firm matches. Clone size appears in some rows only: once, few, many, or a class for an expanded clone.

J gene | D gene | V gene | clone size | CDR3 DNA | CDR3 protein
TRBJ2-2 | TRBD1 | TRBV10-3 | NA | TGTGCCGTCGGACAGGGCCCATCCAATTTCGCGAACACCGGGGAGCTGTTTTTT | CAVGQGPSNFANTGELFF
TRBJ1-4 | NA | TRBV6-1 | NA | TGTGCCAGCAGACCCGGACAGACTGGTGAAAAACTGTTTTTT | CASRPGQTGEKLFF
TRBJ1-2 | NA | TRBV7-6 | few | TGTGCCAGCAGCCCAAGCGTAGGGGATGGCTACACCTTC | CASSPSVGDGYTF
TRBJ1-1 | TRBD1 | TRBV6-1 | few | TGTGCCAGCAGTCATACTGGGACAGGGGAGGTGGGTACTGAAGCTTTCTTT | CASSHTGTGEVGTEAFF
TRBJ2-1 | TRBD2 | TRBV11-1 | few | TGTGCCAGCAGCAATAGCGGGATCGACAATGAGCAGTTCTTC | CASSNSGIDNEQFF
TRBJ1-3 | NA | TRBV30 | NA | TGTGCCTGGGACCGAAGGGCCTCTGGAAACACCATATATTTT | CAWDRRASGNTIYF
TRBJ2-5 | TRBD2 | TRBV14 | NA | TGTGCCAGCAGCCACCCAGGAGCGGGAGGGCCAAGGGAGTATGAGACCCAGTACTTC | CASSHPGAGGPREYETQYF
TRBJ2-7 | NA | TRBV28 | few | TGTGCCAGCAGTCCTTGGGGCGGCGGTCACGAGCAGTACTTC | CASSPWGGGHEQYF
TRBJ2-7 | TRBD2 | TRBV6-2/TRBV6-3 | NA | TGTGCCAGCAGTTACGGTCGGCTAGCGGAGTACTACGAGCAGTACTTC | CASSYGRLAEYYEQYF
TRBJ1-5 | NA | TRBV28 | many | TGTGCCAGCAGGGGCGGCGGGGGCGGACGACAGCCCCAGCATTTT | CASRGGGGGRQPQHF
TRBJ1-1 | NA | TRBV20-1 | NA | TGCAGTGCCCCCCCGGTGGGAAGGGACACTGAAGCTTTCTTT | CSAPPVGRDTEAFF
TRBJ1-1 | NA | TRBV6-2/TRBV6-3 | few | TGTGCCAGCAGTTCCCAATTCCCGAACACTGAAGCTTTCTTT | CASSSQFPNTEAFF
TRBJ2-5 | TRBD2 | TRBV6-1 | few | TGTGCCAGCAGCGGACTAGCGAGGGAAGAGACCCAGTACTTC | CASSGLAREETQYF
TRBJ2-7 | NA | TRBV24-1 | NA | TGTGCCACCAGTGATTTTCGGGGTAGCGGCTACGAGCAGTACTTC | CATSDFRGSGYEQYF
TRBJ1-5 | NA | TRBV6-1 | NA | TGTGCCAGCAGGCCCTCGGGGAGGGGGAGCAATCAGCCCCAGCATTTT | CASRPSGRGSNQPQHF
TRBJ2-7 | TRBD1 | TRBV2 | NA | TGTGCCAGCAGTGAAAGAGGACAGGTAACCTACGAGCAGTACTTC | CASSERGQVTYEQYF
TRBJ2-7 | NA | TRBV7-9 | NA | TGTGCCAGCAGCTTGTCGACCGCGTGTGGCCTGTACTTC | CASSLSTACGLYF
TRBJ1-5 | TRBD1 | TRBV6-1 | NA | TGTGCCAGCAGTGAACGTCGGACAGGCCCGCACCAGCCCCAGCATTTT | CASSERRTGPHQPQHF
TRBJ2-4 | TRBD2 | TRBV2 | many | TGTGCCAGCAGTGACCCTGAGGGACTAGCGGGATTAGCCAAAAACATTCAGTACTTC | CASSDPEGLAGLAKNIQYF
TRBJ2-2 | NA | TRBV27 | few | TGTGCCAGCACTTACAGGGGAGGCGGGGAGCTGTTTTTT | CASTYRGGGELFF
TRBJ2-7 | NA | TRBV12-3/TRBV12-4 | few | TGTGCCAGCAGCCCGAGCTGGGACGAGCAGTACTTC | CASSPSWDEQYF
TRBJ1-1 | NA | TRBV29-1 | NA | TGCAGCGTTGAAGAGGGCAGGGTCGCTTTCTTT | CSVEEGRVAFF
TRBJ2-7 | NA | TRBV19 | NA | TGTGCCAGTCTTAGCCGGGGGCCTCCCTACGAGCAGTACTTC | CASLSRGPPYEQYF
TRBJ1-2 | NA | TRBV10-3 | NA | TGTGCCATCAGTGGACCGACAGGCCGTGGCTACACCTTC | CAISGPTGRGYTF
TRBJ1-5 | NA | TRBV7-6 | NA | TGTGCCAACAGCTTATGGCCGGGGGGCCAAGGTCAGCCCCAGCATTTT | CANSLWPGGQGQPQHF
TRBJ2-2 | NA | TRBV5-6 | NA | TGTGCCAGCAGCTTCTGGAACACCGGGGAGCTGTTTTTT | CASSFWNTGELFF
TRBJ1-2 | NA | TRBV28 | many | TGTGCCAGCAACCCCGGACAATTTGGCTACACCTTC | CASNPGQFGYTF
TRBJ1-2 | NA | TRBV20-1 | few | TGCAGTGCTGATTGGGACGGACCAAGGCACTATGGCTACACCTTC | CSADWDGPRHYGYTF
TRBJ1-5 | NA | TRBV19 | NA | TGTGCCAGTACGGGTACGGCTCAGCCCCAGCATTTT | CASTGTAQPQHF
TRBJ1-1 | NA | TRBV7-3 | NA | TGTGCCAGCAGCTTAAACCGGGCCACTGAAGCTTTCTTT | CASSLNRATEAFF
TRBJ2-7 | NA | TRBV3-1 | few | TGTGCCAGCAGCCACTATCTAGCAGCCTCTTACTACGAGCAGTACTTC | CASSHYLAASYYEQYF
TRBJ2-1 | TRBD2 | TRBV18 | NA | TGTGCCAGCTCACCACCGAGCGGGAGGGCTGGCAATGAGCAGTTCTTC | CASSPPSGRAGNEQFF
TRBJ1-2 | NA | TRBV19 | once | TGTGCCAGTAAAGCAAGTAACTATGGCTACACCTTC | CASKASNYGYTF
TRBJ2-7 | TRBD2 | TRBV6-1 | NA | TGTGCCAGCAGCACGGGACTAGCCCACTCCTACGAGCAGTACTTC | CASSTGLAHSYEQYF
TRBJ1-1 | NA | TRBV12-3/TRBV12-4 | many | TGTGCCAGCGGATACCCGAGAGCCACTGAAGCTTTCTTT | CASGYPRATEAFF
TRBJ1-4 | TRBD1 | TRBV6-2/TRBV6-3 | few | TGTGCCAGCAGCCGAGCACAGGGGTTTATTAATGAAAAACTGTTTTTT | CASSRAQGFINEKLFF
TRBJ1-3 | NA | TRBV29-1 | few | TGCAGCGTTGAGGCCGCTTCTGGAAACACCATATATTTT | CSVEAASGNTIYF
TRBJ1-1 | NA | TRBV12-3/TRBV12-4 | few | TGTGCCAGCAGACCACAGGTAAACACTGAAGCTTTCTTT | CASRPQVNTEAFF
TRBJ1-3 | NA | TRBV6-5 | many | TGTGCCAGCAGTTACAGCTCTGGAAACACCATATATTTT | CASSYSSGNTIYF
TRBJ2-7 | NA | TRBV30 | NA | TGTGCCTGGAGCGCCGACAGCGTCTACGAGCAGTACTTC | CAWSADSVYEQYF
TRBJ1-1 | NA | TRBV12-3/TRBV12-4 | NA | TGTGCCAGCAACCTGGGACTTCAAGCTTTCTTT | CASNLGLQAFF
TRBJ2-2 | NA | TRBV19 | NA | TGTGCCAGTAAGGGGGAGGGCCCTGCCGGGGAGCTGTTTTTT | CASKGEGPAGELFF
TRBJ2-5 | NA | TRBV6-5 | many | TGTGCCAGCAGTTACAGGGCCCAAGAGACCCAGTACTTC | CASSYRAQETQYF
TRBJ2-4 | TRBD2 | TRBV12-3/TRBV12-4 | many | TGTGCCAGCAGGATTAGCGGGGGGGACATTCAGTACTTC | CASRISGGDIQYF
TRBJ1-5 | TRBD1 | TRBV30 | NA | TGTGCCTGGAGTGTAGGCAACAGGGGTTCTCAGCCCCAGCATTTT | CAWSVGNRGSQPQHF
TRBJ2-7 | NA | TRBV27 | many | TGTGCCAGCAGTAAGGGGGTTATCGGGATTAGCTCCTACGAGCAGTACTTC | CASSKGVIGISSYEQYF
TRBJ1-1 | NA | TRBV30 | NA | TGTGCCTGGAGCGACGGCCAGAACACTGAAGCTTTCTTT | CAWSDGQNTEAFF
TRBJ2-7 | NA | TRBV11-1 | few | TGTGCCAGCAGCTTAGACAGTTCCGAGCAGTACTTC | CASSLDSSEQYF
TRBJ1-1 | NA | TRBV29-1 | few | TGCAGCGTTACCCGGGGGGCAAAGTTCTTTGAAGCTTTCTTT | CSVTRGAKFFEAFF
TRBJ2-7 | TRBD1 | TRBV30 | once | TGTGCCTCTTCCGGGACAGTTTCCTACGAGCAGTACTTC | CASSGTVSYEQYF
TRBJ2-7 | NA | TRBV6-5 | NA | TGTGCCAGCAGTTACGGGACACACCCCTACGAGCAGTACTTC | CASSYGTHPYEQYF
TRBJ2-1 | TRBD2 | TRBV27 | few | TGTGCCAGCAGTTTATTGGCTAGCGGGGGAGGGACGTACAATGAGCAGTTCTTC | CASSLLASGGGTYNEQFF
TRBJ2-7 | NA | TRBV20-1 | NA | TGCAGTCCCGGGCTTGGGTGGGGCTCCTACGAGCAGTACTTC | CSPGLGWGSYEQYF